This record concerns one T cell receptor beta chain sequence. Its antigen is not identified. Only in-frame clones appear in the TCRdb table, and some are missing; sequencing was by immunoSEQ multiplex PCR. The sample gives some 97,000 clones, roughly 84% of which show up once; approximately 7.8% is in the top ten. The CDR3 contains 15 residues. Germline V gene sequence: CDR1 LGHNA, CDR2 YNFKEQ. Trimming removed 0 bases from V and 4 bases from J, with 10 bases in between. The data belong to a study of radiation and T cells in renal cell carcinoma. Study-level points and caveats: Pretreatment tumor biopsies were lacking, so baseline clonotypes are unknown.

Sample time point: blood 4 weeks post-SBRT, at nephrectomy. Treatment here: 15 Gy SBRT to primary tumor, nephrectomy 4 weeks later. The source is a man aged 55 to 70 with renal cell carcinoma. The source material was blood, sampled from a patient whose treatment included radiotherapy and nephrectomy. The gene calls are TRBV4-2 and TRBJ2-1, with TRBD2 as a possible D gene (5 bases). The CDR3 region is CASSQDRRDYNEQFF. The CDR3, as DNA: TGTGCCAGCAGCCAAGATCGTCGGGATTACAATGAGCAGTTCTTC.